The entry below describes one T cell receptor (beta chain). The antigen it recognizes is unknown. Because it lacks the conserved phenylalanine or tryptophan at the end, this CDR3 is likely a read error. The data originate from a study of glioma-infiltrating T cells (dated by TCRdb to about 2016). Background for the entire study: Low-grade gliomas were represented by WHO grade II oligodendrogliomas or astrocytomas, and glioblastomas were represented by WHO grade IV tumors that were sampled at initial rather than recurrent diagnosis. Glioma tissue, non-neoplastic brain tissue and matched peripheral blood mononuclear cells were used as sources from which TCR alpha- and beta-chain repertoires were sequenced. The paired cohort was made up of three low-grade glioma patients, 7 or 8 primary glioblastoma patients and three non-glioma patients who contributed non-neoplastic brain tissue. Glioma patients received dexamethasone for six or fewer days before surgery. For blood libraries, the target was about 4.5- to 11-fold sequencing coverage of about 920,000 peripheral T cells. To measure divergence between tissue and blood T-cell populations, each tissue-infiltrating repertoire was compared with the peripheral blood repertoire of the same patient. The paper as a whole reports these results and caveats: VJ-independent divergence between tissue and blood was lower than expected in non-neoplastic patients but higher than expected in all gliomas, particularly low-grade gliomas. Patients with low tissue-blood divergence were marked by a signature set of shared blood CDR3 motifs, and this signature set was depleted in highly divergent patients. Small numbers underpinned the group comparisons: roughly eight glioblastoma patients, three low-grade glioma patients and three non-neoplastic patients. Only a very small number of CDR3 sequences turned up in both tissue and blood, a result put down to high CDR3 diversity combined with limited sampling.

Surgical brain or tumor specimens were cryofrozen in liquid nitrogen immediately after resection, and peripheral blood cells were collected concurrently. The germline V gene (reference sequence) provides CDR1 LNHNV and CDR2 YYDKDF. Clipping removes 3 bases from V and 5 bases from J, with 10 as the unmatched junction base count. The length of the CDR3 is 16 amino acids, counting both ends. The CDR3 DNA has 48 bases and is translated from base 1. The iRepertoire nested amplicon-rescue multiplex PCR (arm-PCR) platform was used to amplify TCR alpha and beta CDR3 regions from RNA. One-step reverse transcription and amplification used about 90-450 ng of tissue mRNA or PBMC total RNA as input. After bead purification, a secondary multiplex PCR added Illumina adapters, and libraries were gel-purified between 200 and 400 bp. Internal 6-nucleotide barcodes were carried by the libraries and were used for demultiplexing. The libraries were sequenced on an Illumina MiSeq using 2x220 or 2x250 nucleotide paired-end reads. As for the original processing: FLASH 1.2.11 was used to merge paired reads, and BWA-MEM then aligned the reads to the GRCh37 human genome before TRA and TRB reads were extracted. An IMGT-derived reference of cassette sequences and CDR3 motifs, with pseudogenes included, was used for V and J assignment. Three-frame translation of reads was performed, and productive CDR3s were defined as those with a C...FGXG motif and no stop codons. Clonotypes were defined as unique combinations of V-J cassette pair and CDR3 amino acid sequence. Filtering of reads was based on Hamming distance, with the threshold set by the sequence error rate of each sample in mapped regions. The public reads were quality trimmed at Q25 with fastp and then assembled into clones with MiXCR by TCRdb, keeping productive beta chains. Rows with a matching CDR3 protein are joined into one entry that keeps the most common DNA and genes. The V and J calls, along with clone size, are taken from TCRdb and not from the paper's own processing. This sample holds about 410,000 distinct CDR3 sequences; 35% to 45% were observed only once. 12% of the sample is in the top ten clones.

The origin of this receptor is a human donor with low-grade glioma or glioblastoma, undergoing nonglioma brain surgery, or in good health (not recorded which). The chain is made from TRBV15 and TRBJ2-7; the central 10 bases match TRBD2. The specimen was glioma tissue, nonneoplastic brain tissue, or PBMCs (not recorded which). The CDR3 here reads CATSRILAGVPDEQYL. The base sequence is TGTGCCACCAGCAGGATTCTAGCGGGGGTACCCGACGAGCAGTACTTG.